This T cell receptor beta chain was sequenced in a study of read filtering for tumor transcriptome and immune sequencing. This clonotype was seen at least ten times. The CDR3 totals 16 residues. V lost 2 bases and J 0 bases, leaving 13 bases between the germline ends. CDR1 is PRHDT and CDR2 is FYEKMQ in the germline V gene (reference sequence). This library used around 0.4 ug RNA and molecular barcoded adaptors spanning alpha/delta and beta/gamma chains. TCRdb called the reads again in MiXCR, with one record for every CDR3 protein. Counted here are about 35,000 distinct CDR3 sequences, around 15% occurring once; the ten biggest clones make up less than 9%.

The V and J genes are TRBV13 and TRBJ1-1; D is unclear. Input material: a population of CD138-negative cells sorted from bone marrow. The sequence came from a donor aged 40 or older with multiple myeloma. CDR3 DNA sequence: TGTGCCAGCAGCTTAACCGGTGAAGGGATGAACACTGAAGCTTTCTTT. Translating it yields CASSLTGEGMNTEAFF.